This T cell receptor beta chain came from a study of OX40 agonist ivuxolimab in advanced cancers. Overall study findings and caveats: With doses of 0.1 to 3.0 mg/kg, CD4+ and CD8+ blood T cells had undergone clonal expansion by week 6.

About this clone: Its antigen remains unknown.

Libraries were prepared by immunoSEQ multiplex PCR; TCRdb keeps only in-frame clonotypes and omits some of them. This sample carries about 34,000 clones, 81% of them seen once, and the ten largest clones take more than 1.2%. Looked up from germline, CDR1 is SEHNR and CDR2 is FQNEAQ (reference sequence). Trimming removed 4 bases at V and 2 bases at J, with 9 bases between. The CDR3 has 14 amino acids. The chain combines TRBV7-9 with TRBJ1-3; possibly TRBD1 for D (6 bases). The clonotype comes from an adult with an advanced solid tumor such as melanoma, head and neck, liver or kidney cancer. The material sequenced was CD4+ or CD8+ T cells sorted from blood, taken in a trial of the OX40 agonist ivuxolimab. This CDR3 is CASSSNRAGNTIYF. CDR3 nucleotides: TGTGCCAGCAGCTCCAACAGGGCTGGAAACACCATATATTTT.